This TCR beta chain is from a study of T cell repertoires in cytomegalovirus infection. Overall study: Used in the study were CMV epitopes, some recently identified and HLA-C-restricted, others well-studied and HLA-B-restricted. Public TCR beta signatures were indicative of both CMV infection and a matching HLA type.

The study, taken as a whole, reports: CMV-specific TCR beta clonotypes restricted by HLA-C were the ones dominating the ex vivo response.

In TCRdb, the reads were re-called with MiXCR into one record per CDR3 protein. The sample holds 700,000 to 900,000 distinct CDR3 sequences; 29% are singletons and the top ten take less than 15%. Trimming took off 5 bases at V and 4 bases at J, with 11 bases between the two ends. The germline gives CDR1 SEHNR, CDR2 FQNEAQ (reference sequence). The CDR3 is made up of 13 amino acids. Note on this clonotype: Its matching antigen is unknown.

This sample comprised cultured CD8+ T cells from PBMCs, obtained from culture after CMV antigen stimulation. The rearrangement links TRBV7-9 to TRBJ1-2, with D maybe TRBD1 (6 bases). This receptor was identified in a human donor in good health (CMV status not recorded). Some clones in this sample may be carry-over from other donors' samples. This chain's CDR3 is CASSRTALYGYTF. CDR3 DNA sequence: TGTGCCAGCAGCCGGACAGCCCTCTATGGCTACACCTTC.